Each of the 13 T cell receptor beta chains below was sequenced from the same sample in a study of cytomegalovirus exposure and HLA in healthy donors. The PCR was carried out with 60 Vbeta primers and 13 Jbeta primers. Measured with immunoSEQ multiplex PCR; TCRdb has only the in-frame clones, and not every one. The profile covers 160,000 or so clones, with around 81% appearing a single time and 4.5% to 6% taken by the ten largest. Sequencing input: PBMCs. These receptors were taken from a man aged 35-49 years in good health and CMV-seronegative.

This CDR3 reads CASSISVGHTEAFF. CDR3 DNA sequence: TGTGCCAGTAGTATCAGTGTGGGGCACACTGAAGCTTTCTTT. V is TRBV19 and J is TRBJ1-1, with D tentatively TRBD1 (5 bases). The CDR3 loop spans 14 amino acids. The V gene's germline CDR1 is LNHDA and CDR2 SQIVND (reference sequence). Trimming cost V 3 bases and J 3 bases, with 11 bases left between them.

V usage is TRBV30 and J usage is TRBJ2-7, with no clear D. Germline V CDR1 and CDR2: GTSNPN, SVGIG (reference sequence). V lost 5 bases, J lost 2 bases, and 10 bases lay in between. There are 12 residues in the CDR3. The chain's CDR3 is CAWATVTYEQYF. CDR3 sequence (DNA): TGTGCCTGGGCCACTGTGACCTACGAGCAGTACTTC.

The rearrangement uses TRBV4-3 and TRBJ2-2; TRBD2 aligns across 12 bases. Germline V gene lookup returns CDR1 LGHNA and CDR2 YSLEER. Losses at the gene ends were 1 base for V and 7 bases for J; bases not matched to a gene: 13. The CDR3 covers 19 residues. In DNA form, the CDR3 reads TGCGCCAGCAGCCAAGCTACCCCGACTAGCGGGAGAGGGATCGGGGAGCTGTTTTTT. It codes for CASSQATPTSGRGIGELFF.

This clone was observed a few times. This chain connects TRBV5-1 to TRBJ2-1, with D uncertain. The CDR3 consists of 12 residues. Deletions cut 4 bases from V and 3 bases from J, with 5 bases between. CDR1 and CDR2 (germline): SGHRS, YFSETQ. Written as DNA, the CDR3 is TGCGCCAGCAGCCCTAACTACAATGAGCAGTTCTTC. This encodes CASSPNYNEQFF.

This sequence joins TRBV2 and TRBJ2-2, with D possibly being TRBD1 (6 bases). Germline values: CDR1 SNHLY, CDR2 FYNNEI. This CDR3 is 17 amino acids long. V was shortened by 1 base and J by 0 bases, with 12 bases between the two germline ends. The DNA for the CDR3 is TGTGCCAGCAGTGAAGATACAGGGCCAACGAACACCGGGGAGCTGTTTTTT. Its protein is CASSEDTGPTNTGELFF. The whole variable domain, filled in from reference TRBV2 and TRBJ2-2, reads EPEVTQTPSHQVTQMGQEVILRCVPISNHLYFYWYRQILGQKVEFLVSFYNNEISEKSEIFDDQFSVERPDGSNFTLKIRSTKLEDSAMYFCASSEDTGPTNTGELFFGEGSRLTVL.

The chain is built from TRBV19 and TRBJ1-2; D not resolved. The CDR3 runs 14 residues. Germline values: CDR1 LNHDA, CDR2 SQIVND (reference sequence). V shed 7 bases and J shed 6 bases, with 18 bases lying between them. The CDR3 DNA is TGTGCCAGTACCCCCGGAGGAGGCCACCATGGCTACACCTTC. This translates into CASTPGGGHHGYTF.

CDR3 sequence (DNA): TGTGCCAGCAGCTTCCTGAGGGGGCGAGACTATGGCTACACCTTC. It yields the protein CASSFLRGRDYGYTF. The rearrangement joins TRBV7-2 to TRBJ1-2; 7 bases are shared with TRBD1. V lost 3 bases, J lost 3 bases, and 7 bases stayed unmatched. CDR1 and CDR2 from the germline V gene are SGHTA and FQGNSA. The CDR3 loop spans 15 amino acids.

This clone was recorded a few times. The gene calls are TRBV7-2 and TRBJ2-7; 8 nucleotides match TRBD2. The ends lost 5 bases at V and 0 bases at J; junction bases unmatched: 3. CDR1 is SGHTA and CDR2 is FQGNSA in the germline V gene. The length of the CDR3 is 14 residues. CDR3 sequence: CASSPAGASYEQYF. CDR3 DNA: TGTGCCAGCAGCCCAGCGGGGGCCTCCTACGAGCAGTACTTC.

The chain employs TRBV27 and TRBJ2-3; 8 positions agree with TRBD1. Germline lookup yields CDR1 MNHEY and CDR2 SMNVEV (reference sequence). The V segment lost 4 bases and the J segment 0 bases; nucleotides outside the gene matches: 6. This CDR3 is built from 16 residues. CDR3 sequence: CASSSRTGISTDTQYF. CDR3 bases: TGTGCCAGCAGTTCCCGGACAGGGATCAGCACAGATACGCAGTATTTT.

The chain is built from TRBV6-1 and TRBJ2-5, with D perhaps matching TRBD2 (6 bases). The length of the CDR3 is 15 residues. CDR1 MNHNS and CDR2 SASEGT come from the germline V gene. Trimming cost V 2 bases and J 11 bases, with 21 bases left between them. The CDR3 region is CASSEPGSGLREQYF. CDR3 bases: TGTGCCAGCAGTGAACCGGGGTCAGGGCTTCGGGAGCAGTACTTC.

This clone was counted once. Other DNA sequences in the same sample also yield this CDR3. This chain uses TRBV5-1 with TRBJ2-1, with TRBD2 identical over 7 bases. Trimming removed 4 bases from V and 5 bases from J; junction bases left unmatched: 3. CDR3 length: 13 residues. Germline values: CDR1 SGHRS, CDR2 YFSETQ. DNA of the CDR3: TGCGCCAGCAGCGGGAGGGATCACAATGAGCAGTTCTTC. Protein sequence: CASSGRDHNEQFF.

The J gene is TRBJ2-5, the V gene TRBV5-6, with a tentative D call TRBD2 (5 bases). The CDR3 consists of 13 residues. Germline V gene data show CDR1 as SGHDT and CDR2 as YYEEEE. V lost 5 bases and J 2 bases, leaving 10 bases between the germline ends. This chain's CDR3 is CASSAGIQETQYF. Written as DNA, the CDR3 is TGTGCCAGCAGTGCCGGGATACAAGAGACCCAGTACTTC.

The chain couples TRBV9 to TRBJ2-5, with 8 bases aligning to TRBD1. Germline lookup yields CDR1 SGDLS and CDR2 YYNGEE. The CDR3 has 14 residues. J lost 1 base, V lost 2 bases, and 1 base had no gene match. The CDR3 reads CASSVQGAQETQYF. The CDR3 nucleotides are TGTGCCAGCAGCGTTCAGGGGGCCCAAGAGACCCAGTACTTC. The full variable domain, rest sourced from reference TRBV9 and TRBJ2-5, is DSGVTQTPKHLITATGQRVTLRCSPRSGDLSVYWYQQSLDQGLQFLIQYYNGEERAKGNILERFSAQQFPDLHSELNLSSLELGDSALYFCASSVQGAQETQYFGPGTRLLVL.